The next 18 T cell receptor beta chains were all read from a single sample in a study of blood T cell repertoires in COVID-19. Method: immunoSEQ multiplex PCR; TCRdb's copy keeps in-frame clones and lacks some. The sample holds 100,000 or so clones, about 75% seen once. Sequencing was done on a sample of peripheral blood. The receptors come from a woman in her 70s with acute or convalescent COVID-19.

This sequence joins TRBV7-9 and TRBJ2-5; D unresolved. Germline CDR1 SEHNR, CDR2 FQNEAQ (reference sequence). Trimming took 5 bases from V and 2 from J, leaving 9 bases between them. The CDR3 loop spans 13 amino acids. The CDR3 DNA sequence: TGTGCCAGCAGCCCGACTCAACAAGAGACCCAGTACTTC. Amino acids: CASSPTQQETQYF.

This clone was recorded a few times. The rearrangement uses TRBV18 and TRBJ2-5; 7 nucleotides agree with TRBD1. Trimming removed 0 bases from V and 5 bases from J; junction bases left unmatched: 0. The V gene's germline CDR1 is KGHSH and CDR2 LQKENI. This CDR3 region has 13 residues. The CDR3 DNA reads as TGTGCCAGCTCACCACCGGGACAGGAGACCCAGTACTTC. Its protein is CASSPPGQETQYF.

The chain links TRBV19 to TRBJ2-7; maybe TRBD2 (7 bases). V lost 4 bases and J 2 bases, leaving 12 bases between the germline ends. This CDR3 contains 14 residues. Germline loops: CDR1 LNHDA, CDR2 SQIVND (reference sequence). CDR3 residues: CASSRGGQTYEQYF. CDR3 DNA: TGTGCCAGTAGTAGGGGGGGGCAGACCTACGAGCAGTACTTC.

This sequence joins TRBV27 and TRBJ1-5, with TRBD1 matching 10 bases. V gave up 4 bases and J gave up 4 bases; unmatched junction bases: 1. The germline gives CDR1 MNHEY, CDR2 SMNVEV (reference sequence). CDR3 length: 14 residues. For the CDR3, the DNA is TGTGCCAGCAGTTCGGGACAGGGGAATCAGCCCCAGCATTTT. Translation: CASSSGQGNQPQHF.

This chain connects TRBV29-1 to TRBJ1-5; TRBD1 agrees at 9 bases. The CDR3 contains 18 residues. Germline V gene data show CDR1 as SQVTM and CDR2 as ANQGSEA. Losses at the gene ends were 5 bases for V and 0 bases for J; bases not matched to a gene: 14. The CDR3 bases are TGCAGCGTTTCGTTAGGGACAGGGAGTAGGTATAGCAATCAGCCCCAGCATTTT. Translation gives CSVSLGTGSRYSNQPQHF.

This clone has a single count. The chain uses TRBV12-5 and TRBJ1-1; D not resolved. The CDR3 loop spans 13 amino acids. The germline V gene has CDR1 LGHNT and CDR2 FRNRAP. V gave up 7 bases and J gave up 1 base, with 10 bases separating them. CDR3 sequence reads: CASALYRNTEAFF. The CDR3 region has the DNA TGTGCTAGTGCCCTGTATAGGAACACTGAAGCTTTCTTT.

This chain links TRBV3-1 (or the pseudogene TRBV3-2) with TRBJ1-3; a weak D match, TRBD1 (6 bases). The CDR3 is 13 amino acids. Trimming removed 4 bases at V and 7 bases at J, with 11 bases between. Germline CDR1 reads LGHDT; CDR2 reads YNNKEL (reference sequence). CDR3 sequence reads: CASSLQGLNTIYF. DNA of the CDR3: TGTGCCAGCAGCCTTCAGGGGCTTAACACCATATATTTT.

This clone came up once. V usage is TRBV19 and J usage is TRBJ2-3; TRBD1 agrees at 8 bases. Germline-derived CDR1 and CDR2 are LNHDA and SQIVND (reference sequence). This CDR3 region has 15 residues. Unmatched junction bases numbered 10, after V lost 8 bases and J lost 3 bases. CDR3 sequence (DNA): TGTGCCAGTTCAGCTGGACAGGGTCAAACAGATACGCAGTATTTT. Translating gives CASSAGQGQTDTQYF.

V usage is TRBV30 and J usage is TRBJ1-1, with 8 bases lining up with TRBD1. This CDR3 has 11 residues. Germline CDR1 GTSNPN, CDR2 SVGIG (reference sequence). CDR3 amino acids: CAGQGTTEAFF. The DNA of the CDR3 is TGTGCTGGACAGGGCACCACTGAAGCTTTCTTT. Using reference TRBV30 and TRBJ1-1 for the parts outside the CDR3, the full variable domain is SQTIHQWPATLVQPVGSPLSLECTVEGTSNPNLYWYRQAAGRGLQLLFYSVGIGQISSEVPQNLSASRPQDRQFILSSKKLLLSDSGFYLCAGQGTTEAFFGQGTRLTVV.

Here the CDR3 reads CASSLGLAASDTQYF. The CDR3 nucleotides are TGTGCCAGCAGCTTGGGACTAGCGGCTTCAGATACGCAGTATTTT. The J gene is TRBJ2-3, the V gene TRBV5-4; 9 positions match TRBD2. Germline CDR1 and CDR2: SGHNT and YYREEE (reference sequence). Germline trimming cut 0 bases from V and 4 bases from J; bases unmatched to any gene: 3. There are 15 residues in the CDR3. Full variable domain (rest looked up from reference TRBV5-4 and TRBJ2-3): ETGVTQSPTHLIKTRGQQVTLRCSSQSGHNTVSWYQQALGQGPQFIFQYYREEENGRGNFPPRFSGLQFPNYSSELNVNALELDDSALYLCASSLGLAASDTQYFGPGTRLTVL.

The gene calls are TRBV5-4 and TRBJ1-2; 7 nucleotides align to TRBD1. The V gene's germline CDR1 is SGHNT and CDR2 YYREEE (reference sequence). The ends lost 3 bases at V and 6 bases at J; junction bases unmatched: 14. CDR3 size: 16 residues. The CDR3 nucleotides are TGTGCCAGCAGCTCAGATAGGGACAGATTACCTAATGGCTACACCTTC. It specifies CASSSDRDRLPNGYTF.

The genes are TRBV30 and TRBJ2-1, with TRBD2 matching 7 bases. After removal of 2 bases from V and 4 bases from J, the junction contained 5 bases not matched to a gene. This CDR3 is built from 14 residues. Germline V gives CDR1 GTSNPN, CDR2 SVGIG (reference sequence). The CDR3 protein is CAWSLAGMYNEQFF. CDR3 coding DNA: TGTGCCTGGAGTTTAGCGGGCATGTACAATGAGCAGTTCTTC.

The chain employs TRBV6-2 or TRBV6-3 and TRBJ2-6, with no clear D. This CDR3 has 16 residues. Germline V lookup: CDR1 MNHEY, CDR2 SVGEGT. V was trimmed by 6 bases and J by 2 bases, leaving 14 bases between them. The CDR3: CASSRLPYTGANVLTF. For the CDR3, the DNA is TGTGCCAGCAGCCGCCTACCATATACTGGGGCCAACGTCCTGACTTTC.

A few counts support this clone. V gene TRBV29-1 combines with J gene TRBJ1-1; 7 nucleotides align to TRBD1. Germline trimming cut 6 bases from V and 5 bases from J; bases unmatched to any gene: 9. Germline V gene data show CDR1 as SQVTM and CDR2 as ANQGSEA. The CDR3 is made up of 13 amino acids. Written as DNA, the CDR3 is TGCAGCGTGAGACGACAGGGTCGTACTGAAGCTTTCTTT. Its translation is CSVRRQGRTEAFF. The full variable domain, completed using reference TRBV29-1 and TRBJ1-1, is SAVISQKPSRDICQRGTSLTIQCQVDSQVTMMFWYRQQPGQSLTLIATANQGSEATYESGFVIDKFPISRPNLTFSTLTVSNMSPEDSSIYLCSVRRQGRTEAFFGQGTRLTVV.

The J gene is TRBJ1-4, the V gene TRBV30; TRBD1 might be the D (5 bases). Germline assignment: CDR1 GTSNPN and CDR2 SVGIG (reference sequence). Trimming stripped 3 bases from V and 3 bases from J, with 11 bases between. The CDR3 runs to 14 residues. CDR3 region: CAWSRGGANEKLFF. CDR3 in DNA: TGTGCCTGGAGCCGCGGGGGGGCTAATGAAAAACTGTTTTTT.

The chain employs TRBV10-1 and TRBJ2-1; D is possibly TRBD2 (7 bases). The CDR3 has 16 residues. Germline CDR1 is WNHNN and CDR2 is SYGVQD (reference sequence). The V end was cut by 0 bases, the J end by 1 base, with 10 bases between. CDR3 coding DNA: TGCGCCAGCAGTGAGTCAGGGGGGGGGTCCTACAATGAGCAGTTCTTC. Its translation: CASSESGGGSYNEQFF.

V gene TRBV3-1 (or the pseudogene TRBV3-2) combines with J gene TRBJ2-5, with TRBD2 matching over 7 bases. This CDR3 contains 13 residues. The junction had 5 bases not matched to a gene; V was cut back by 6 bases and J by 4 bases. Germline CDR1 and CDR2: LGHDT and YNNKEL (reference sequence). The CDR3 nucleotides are TGTGCCAGCAGTCGAACGGGGGGAGAGACCCAGTACTTC. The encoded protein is CASSRTGGETQYF.

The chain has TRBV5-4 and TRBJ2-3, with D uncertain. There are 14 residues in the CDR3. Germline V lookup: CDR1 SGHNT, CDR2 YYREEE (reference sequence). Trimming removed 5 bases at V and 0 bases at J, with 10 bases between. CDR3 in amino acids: CASRRSTSTDTQYF. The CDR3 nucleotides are TGTGCCAGCAGGAGGTCTACTAGCACAGATACGCAGTATTTT. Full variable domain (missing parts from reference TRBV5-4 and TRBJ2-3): ETGVTQSPTHLIKTRGQQVTLRCSSQSGHNTVSWYQQALGQGPQFIFQYYREEENGRGNFPPRFSGLQFPNYSSELNVNALELDDSALYLCASRRSTSTDTQYFGPGTRLTVL.